Presented here are 28 T cell receptor beta chains from one specimen sequenced in a study of stem cell transplantation in POMP-related autoinflammatory disease. The protocol was immunoSEQ multiplex PCR, while the TCRdb copy is restricted to in-frame clones and leaves out a portion. The data show some 31,000 clones, 85% to 90% seen once. The source was CD4+ T cells from PBMCs, collected before stem cell transplantation. The receptor set was obtained from a human donor with POMP-related autoinflammation and immune dysregulation (PRAID).

This clone showed up just once. The gene calls are TRBV4-1 and TRBJ2-3; 7 positions agree with TRBD1. The J segment lost 4 bases and the V segment lost 4 bases, leaving 11 bases of the junction unmatched. Germline lookup yields CDR1 MGHRA and CDR2 YSYEKL. This CDR3 region has 16 residues. Written as DNA, the CDR3 is TGCGCCAGCAGCCTAATTTTGACAGGGACGGCAGATACGCAGTATTTT. Encoded protein: CASSLILTGTADTQYF.

V gene TRBV28 combines with J gene TRBJ2-3, with D unclear. The CDR3 runs 12 residues. V dropped 6 bases and J dropped 8 bases, with 12 bases sitting between them. Germline CDR1 reads MDHEN; CDR2 reads SYDVKM. The CDR3 coding sequence is TGTGCCAGCAGGGATTTGGCCAGTACGCAGTATTTT. Protein: CASRDLASTQYF.

The CDR3 sequence: CASSLNRLTGGSYNEQFF. CDR3 coding DNA: TGTGCCAGCAGCTTAAATCGACTTACAGGGGGTTCCTACAATGAGCAGTTCTTC. This chain links TRBV7-3 with TRBJ2-1, with 8 bases aligning to TRBD1. Germline trimming cut 1 base from V and 1 base from J; bases unmatched to any gene: 9. Germline CDR1 and CDR2: SGHTA and FQGTGA. This CDR3 comprises 18 residues.

The chain has TRBV5-1 and TRBJ2-1; no clear D. Germline assignment: CDR1 SGHRS and CDR2 YFSETQ. Trimming cost V 4 bases and J 5 bases, with 13 bases left between them. The CDR3 covers 14 residues. The CDR3: CASSPGPLDNEQFF. The DNA of the CDR3 is TGCGCCAGCAGCCCCGGACCCCTCGACAATGAGCAGTTCTTC.

The chain has TRBV6-5 and TRBJ2-4, with 7 positions matching TRBD2. With 5 bases clipped from V and 8 bases from J, the junction kept 9 bases outside the gene matches. The CDR3 length is 14 residues. Germline V gene data show CDR1 as MNHEY and CDR2 as SVGAGI. CDR3 DNA sequence: TGTGCCAGCAGTCTCGTGAGGGGAGGGGACATTCAGTACTTC. Translating gives CASSLVRGGDIQYF.

The chain carries TRBV18 and TRBJ2-1; tentative D call: TRBD1 (6 bases). Germline loops: CDR1 KGHSH, CDR2 LQKENI. V dropped 2 bases and J dropped 0 bases, with 11 bases sitting between them. The CDR3 is made up of 16 amino acids. In DNA form, the CDR3 reads TGTGCCAGCTCACCATGGACAGATAGCTCCTACAATGAGCAGTTCTTC. Its translation: CASSPWTDSSYNEQFF.

This clone is a singleton in its sample. The rearrangement links TRBV5-1 to TRBJ1-1, with 8 bases fitting TRBD1. This CDR3 is built from 13 residues. Germline assignment: CDR1 SGHRS and CDR2 YFSETQ. Trimming at V came to 4 bases and at J to 6 bases, leaving 5 bases not matched to a gene. The CDR3 nucleotides read TGCGCCAGCAGCATAGGGACAGGTGCTGAAGCTTTCTTT. It codes for CASSIGTGAEAFF.

This clone was recorded once. The rearrangement uses TRBV7-2 and TRBJ2-3; no clear D. CDR1 SGHTA and CDR2 FQGNSA come from the germline V gene. Trimming stripped 3 bases from V and 4 bases from J, with 11 bases between. The CDR3 runs to 14 residues. The CDR3 sequence: CASSFGPMADTQYF. The DNA of the CDR3 is TGTGCCAGCAGCTTCGGACCTATGGCAGATACGCAGTATTTT.

This sequence joins TRBV25-1 and TRBJ1-1, with 8 bases aligning to TRBD1. The CDR3 sequence is 13 residues long. Trimming removed 8 bases from V and 1 base from J; junction bases left unmatched: 3. Germline assignment: CDR1 MGHDK and CDR2 SYGVNS. Here the CDR3 DNA reads TGTGCCAGCGTAGACAGGGGGAACACTGAAGCTTTCTTT. This codes for CASVDRGNTEAFF.

This clone appeared a single time. J is TRBJ2-1 and V is TRBV11-2; D uncertain. Trimming took 2 bases from V and 0 from J, leaving 17 bases between them. The CDR3 is made up of 18 amino acids. The V gene's germline CDR1 is SGHAT and CDR2 FQNNGV. CDR3 amino acids: CASSLIVSRASSYNEQFF. In DNA form, the CDR3 reads TGTGCCAGCAGCTTAATCGTCTCACGGGCAAGCTCCTACAATGAGCAGTTCTTC. Full variable domain (outside the CDR3, taken from reference TRBV11-2 and TRBJ2-1): EAGVAQSPRYKIIEKRQSVAFWCNPISGHATLYWYQQILGQGPKLLIQFQNNGVVDDSQLPKDRFSAERLKGVDSTLKIQPAKLEDSAVYLCASSLIVSRASSYNEQFFGPGTRLTVL.

V usage is TRBV19 and J usage is TRBJ2-5, with a possible D match to TRBD1 (5 bases). The CDR3 extends over 14 amino acids. Trimming removed 2 bases from V and 2 bases from J, with 9 bases in between. Germline assignment: CDR1 LNHDA and CDR2 SQIVND (reference sequence). For the CDR3, the DNA is TGTGCCAGTAGTATATGGGGCAGTCAAGAGACCCAGTACTTC. Translation: CASSIWGSQETQYF.

The gene calls are TRBV5-1 and TRBJ1-3; a possible D gene is TRBD1 (6 bases). Germline CDR1 is SGHRS and CDR2 is YFSETQ. Trimming pared 0 bases from V and 3 bases from J, leaving 13 bases between. This CDR3 contains 16 residues. The CDR3 sequence is CASSLGTGLFGNTIYF. The CDR3 DNA reads TGCGCCAGCAGCTTGGGTACAGGGTTATTTGGAAACACCATATATTTT.

This clone was recorded only once. The chain uses TRBV19 and TRBJ1-1; 9 bases agree with TRBD1. The junction had 8 bases not matched to a gene; V was cut back by 1 base and J by 8 bases. The CDR3 has 15 amino acids. CDR1 is LNHDA and CDR2 is SQIVND in the germline V gene (reference sequence). The CDR3 region has the DNA TGTGCCAGTAGTATAGTTGGACAGGGGAGGGTAGAAGCTTTCTTT. Its translation: CASSIVGQGRVEAFF.

The chain has TRBV5-1 and TRBJ1-1; D possibly corresponds to TRBD1 (5 bases). This CDR3 has 14 residues. Germline V gives CDR1 SGHRS, CDR2 YFSETQ. V lost 4 bases and J lost 4, with 14 bases in between. The CDR3 nucleotides read TGCGCCAGCAGCCTAGGGGACTTTAGCACTGAAGCTTTCTTT. As protein: CASSLGDFSTEAFF.

This clone was recorded a few times. The chain uses TRBV7-3 and TRBJ1-6, with D hard to call. The germline CDR1 and CDR2 sequences are SGHTA and FQGTGA. With 2 bases removed from V and 8 bases from J, the gap between germline ends came to 7 bases. The CDR3 contains 13 residues. The CDR3 spells CASSLERDSPLHF. The DNA for the CDR3 is TGTGCCAGCAGCTTAGAGAGGGATTCACCCCTCCACTTT.

This clone was picked up one time. The sample has other DNA sequences that encode this CDR3 too. The V call is TRBV2, the J call TRBJ1-5; no definite D call. Per germline, CDR1 SNHLY and CDR2 FYNNEI. This CDR3 contains 13 residues. V lost 6 bases to trimming and J lost 4 bases, with 10 bases between them. The CDR3 DNA is TGTGCCAGCAGCTTCGACCATAATCAGCCCCAGCATTTT. The encoded protein is CASSFDHNQPQHF.

The rearrangement joins TRBV19 to TRBJ2-7; D possibly matches TRBD1 or TRBD2 (5 bases each). The CDR3 is 14 amino acids. Germline V gene lookup returns CDR1 LNHDA and CDR2 SQIVND (reference sequence). Trimming cost V 9 bases and J 5 bases, with 20 bases left between them. The CDR3 protein is CASRAGPLEDEQYF. The CDR3 bases are TGTGCCAGCCGCGCAGGGCCTCTGGAGGACGAGCAGTACTTC.

The V gene is TRBV11-2, the J gene TRBJ1-2; 7 nucleotides agree with TRBD1. CDR1 SGHAT and CDR2 FQNNGV come from the germline V gene. CDR3 length equals 15 residues. Unmatched junction bases numbered 9, after V lost 5 bases and J lost 3 bases. This CDR3 is CASSHRQGVYYGYTF. CDR3 DNA sequence: TGTGCCAGCAGCCATCGGCAGGGGGTATACTATGGCTACACCTTC.

The chain links TRBV23-1 to TRBJ2-1; D is possibly TRBD2 (6 bases). TRBV23-1 counts as an open reading frame of uncertain function. The CDR3 runs 14 residues. Trimming shortened V by 6 bases and J by 1 base, and 10 bases separated the two germline ends. The CDR3 protein is CASSRLESYNEQFF. The CDR3 coding sequence is TGCGCCAGCAGCAGACTAGAGTCCTACAATGAGCAGTTCTTC.

This chain uses TRBV5-4 with TRBJ2-7; 7 bases map to TRBD1. After removal of 4 bases from V and 3 bases from J, the junction contained 10 bases not matched to a gene. The CDR3 is made up of 15 amino acids. Germline V gene lookup returns CDR1 SGHNT and CDR2 YYREEE (reference sequence). CDR3 region: CASSPGQAQIYEQYF. As DNA, the CDR3 is TGTGCCAGCAGCCCAGGACAGGCTCAGATCTACGAGCAGTACTTC.

The rearrangement links TRBV6-1 to TRBJ2-7; possibly TRBD2 for D (5 bases). Looked up from germline, CDR1 is MNHNS and CDR2 is SASEGT. This CDR3 spans 14 amino acids. The V gene lost 4 bases and the J gene lost 0 bases, with 10 bases spanning the gap. The CDR3 DNA reads TGTGCCAGCAGTGCGGGAAGCCCCTCCTACGAGCAGTACTTC. It specifies CASSAGSPSYEQYF.

The chain has TRBV12-5 and TRBJ2-7; the D is unclear. Trimming removed 1 base from V and 4 bases from J, with 2 bases in between. The CDR3 is 11 residues long. Germline CDR1 reads LGHNT; CDR2 reads FRNRAP. In DNA, the CDR3 is TGTGCTAGTGGTTTGGAGTACGAGCAGTACTTC. As protein: CASGLEYEQYF.

The chain links TRBV27 to TRBJ1-2; D is undetermined. V gave up 6 bases and J gave up 1 base, with 18 bases separating them. The CDR3 spans 16 residues. Germline lookup yields CDR1 MNHEY and CDR2 SMNVEV (reference sequence). The CDR3 spells CASRTLFAGLNYGYTF. Written as DNA, the CDR3 is TGTGCCAGCAGGACCCTCTTTGCGGGCCTTAACTATGGCTACACCTTC.

The chain links TRBV5-4 to TRBJ2-7; 11 nucleotides align to TRBD1. V trimming: 4 bases; J trimming: 1 base; junction bases outside the gene matches: 4. This CDR3 has 15 residues. Germline V gene lookup returns CDR1 SGHNT and CDR2 YYREEE (reference sequence). The CDR3 DNA is TGTGCCAGCAGCGCCCGGGACAGGGGGTCCTACGAGCAGTACTTC. Its translation: CASSARDRGSYEQYF.

The gene calls are TRBV15 and TRBJ2-3; maybe TRBD2 (5 bases). The V gene's germline CDR1 is LNHNV and CDR2 YYDKDF (reference sequence). Between the trimmed V and J ends, which lost 0 bases and 3 bases, there was a span of 16 bases. CDR3 size: 17 residues. CDR3 DNA: TGTGCCACCAGCAGAGATACGACCTACCCGGGGACAGATACGCAGTATTTT. Protein: CATSRDTTYPGTDTQYF.

This clone was picked up one time. This chain's CDR3 is CASRSPGQALEKLFF. For the CDR3, the DNA is TGCGCCAGCAGGTCGCCGGGACAGGCGCTCGAAAAACTGTTTTTT. This chain joins TRBV4-1 and TRBJ1-4; TRBD1 matches 8 bases. V shed 6 bases and J 8 bases; nucleotides not matched to a gene: 11. CDR1 and CDR2 (germline): MGHRA, YSYEKL. The CDR3 is 15 residues long.

This clone appeared once. This chain links TRBV18 with TRBJ2-7; 7 nucleotides line up with TRBD2. The ends lost 1 base at V and 2 bases at J; junction bases unmatched: 11. This CDR3 spans 17 amino acids. CDR1 and CDR2 (germline): KGHSH, LQKENI. CDR3: CASSPLAGSTNAYEQYF. The CDR3, as DNA: TGTGCCAGCTCACCACTAGCGGGCTCAACTAACGCCTACGAGCAGTACTTC.

The J gene is TRBJ2-4, the V gene TRBV5-1; unclear D gene. This CDR3 has 15 residues. Germline V lookup: CDR1 SGHRS, CDR2 YFSETQ. V dropped 6 bases and J dropped 8 bases, with 21 bases sitting between them. The CDR3 sequence is CASTSRVGGSDIQYF. The CDR3 DNA sequence: TGCGCCAGCACCTCCCGAGTAGGTGGGTCAGACATTCAGTACTTC.